The rows below give T cell receptor beta chains drawn from one sample of a study of T cells of healthy individuals. TCRdb passed the 5' RACE reads through MiXCR, listing each CDR3 protein once. The table has 35,000 to 45,000 distinct CDR3 sequences, more than 4.5% seen once. Source of these receptors: a human donor in good health. CDR3s include the opening cysteine and the closing phenylalanine or tryptophan. The order of the fields is J gene, V gene, D gene, clone size, CDR3 protein, CDR3 DNA. D genes are given only for firm matches. Only some rows state a clone size, as once, few, many or a class for expanded clones.

J: TRBJ1-4
V: TRBV4-1
D: TRBD1
size: .
CDR3: CASRSTGVEKLFF
DNA: TGCGCCAGCAGATCGACAGGGGTTGAAAAACTGTTTTTT

J: TRBJ2-2
V: TRBV2
D: .
size: many
CDR3: CASRTNTGELFF
DNA: TGTGCCAGCAGGACAAACACCGGGGAGCTGTTTTTT

J: TRBJ2-3
V: TRBV6-1
D: TRBD2
size: many
CDR3: CASTGTSGWKRTDTQYF
DNA: TGTGCCAGCACCGGGACTAGCGGGTGGAAGCGCACAGATACGCAGTATTTT

J: TRBJ2-3
V: TRBV12-3/TRBV12-4
D: .
size: many
CDR3: CASRGDTQYF
DNA: TGTGCCAGCAGGGGAGATACGCAGTATTTT

J: TRBJ2-1
V: TRBV2
D: .
size: .
CDR3: CASSVLTGGSANEQFF
DNA: TGTGCCAGCAGCGTCCTGACAGGAGGAAGTGCGAATGAGCAGTTCTTC

J: TRBJ1-5
V: TRBV20-1
D: .
size: few
CDR3: CSANRDSNQPQHF
DNA: TGCAGTGCTAACAGGGATAGCAATCAGCCCCAGCATTTT

J: TRBJ1-1
V: TRBV7-9
D: TRBD1
size: many
CDR3: CASRLDRGLEAFF
DNA: TGTGCCAGCAGGCTCGACAGGGGACTTGAAGCTTTCTTT

J: TRBJ2-7
V: TRBV16
D: TRBD2
size: many
CDR3: CASSQSGGKSYEQYF
DNA: TGTGCCAGCAGCCAATCGGGGGGGAAATCCTACGAGCAGTACTTC

J: TRBJ1-4
V: TRBV11-2
D: .
size: .
CDR3: CASSTNEGRINEKLFF
DNA: TGTGCCAGCAGCACTAATGAGGGACGGATTAATGAAAAACTGTTTTTT

J: TRBJ2-7
V: TRBV7-8
D: .
size: many
CDR3: CASSLSYEQYF
DNA: TGTGCCAGCAGCTTATCCTACGAGCAGTACTTC

J: TRBJ1-2
V: TRBV12-3/TRBV12-4
D: TRBD1
size: many
CDR3: CASSPNPGQGAGYTF
DNA: TGTGCCAGCAGTCCTAACCCCGGACAGGGGGCTGGCTACACCTTC

J: TRBJ2-7
V: TRBV19
D: .
size: many
CDR3: CASSITVGYEQYF
DNA: TGTGCCAGTAGTATAACGGTCGGATACGAGCAGTACTTC